Shown below are 30 T cell receptor beta chains from a single sample sequenced in a study of T cell responses to AZD1222 COVID-19 vaccine. Profiling relied on immunoSEQ multiplex PCR, and the TCRdb table lists in-frame clones only, not all of them. The sample holds roughly 150,000 clones, around 93% seen once. The sample in question was peripheral blood, obtained on day 0 of AZD1222 vaccination. These TCRs come from an adult in good health.

The V and J genes are TRBV19 and TRBJ1-6; D is unclear. Per the germline V gene, CDR1 is LNHDA and CDR2 is SQIVND (reference sequence). Between the trimmed V and J ends, which lost 4 bases and 7 bases, there was a span of 14 bases. CDR3 size: 15 residues. The CDR3 nucleotides are TGTGCCAGTAGTACCGACCCGGGTCTAAATTCACCCCTCCACTTT. Its protein product is CASSTDPGLNSPLHF.

The rearrangement uses TRBV19 and TRBJ2-2; no reliable D call. Germline V gives CDR1 LNHDA, CDR2 SQIVND (reference sequence). V lost 5 bases and J lost 4, with 2 bases in between. CDR3 length: 11 residues. The CDR3 DNA reads TGTGCCAGTAGTGGCACCGGGGAGCTGTTTTTT. This translates into CASSGTGELFF. The full variable domain, rest sourced from reference TRBV19 and TRBJ2-2, is DGGITQSPKYLFRKEGQNVTLSCEQNLNHDAMYWYRQDPGQGLRLIYYSQIVNDFQKGDIAEGYSVSREKKESFPLTVTSAQKNPTAFYLCASSGTGELFFGEGSRLTVL.

V and J are TRBV27 and TRBJ2-5, with 8 bases aligning to TRBD1. From germline, CDR1 is MNHEY and CDR2 SMNVEV (reference sequence). This CDR3 has 17 residues. Trimming removed 3 bases from V and 1 base from J; junction bases left unmatched: 10. The CDR3 protein is CASSFQGALALQETQYF. CDR3 nucleotide sequence: TGTGCCAGCAGTTTTCAGGGGGCGCTAGCTCTCCAAGAGACCCAGTACTTC.

The V and J genes are TRBV5-1 and TRBJ1-1; D might be TRBD1 (6 bases). The CDR3 sequence is 16 residues long. The germline V gene has CDR1 SGHRS and CDR2 YFSETQ. Between the trimmed V and J ends, which lost 2 bases and 0 bases, there was a span of 14 bases. The CDR3 loop reads CASSLGGAYMNTEAFF. The CDR3 nucleotides read TGCGCCAGCAGCTTAGGGGGGGCCTACATGAACACTGAAGCTTTCTTT.

The chain combines TRBV6-6 with TRBJ2-2, with 11 bases lining up with TRBD2. The CDR3 covers 16 residues. The germline CDR1 and CDR2 sequences are MNHNY and SVGAGI (reference sequence). The junction had 10 bases not matched to a gene; V was cut back by 7 bases and J by 6 bases. CDR3 region: CASTPAGTSGPGELFF. CDR3 nucleotides: TGTGCCAGCACCCCTGCCGGGACTAGCGGCCCCGGGGAGCTGTTTTTT.

V gene TRBV19 combines with J gene TRBJ2-5, with D possibly TRBD1 on 5 matching bases. V lost 6 bases, J lost 2 bases, and 28 bases lay in between. The germline V gene encodes CDR1 LNHDA and CDR2 SQIVND (reference sequence). CDR3 length equals 19 residues. CDR3 DNA sequence: TGTGCCAGTAGGGTAAGTTGGGGTAGGGGCACAATTGGTCAAGAGACCCAGTACTTC. Translating it yields CASRVSWGRGTIGQETQYF.

The rearrangement uses TRBV5-5 and TRBJ2-4; no clear D gene. V was shortened by 3 bases and J by 7 bases, with 11 bases between the two germline ends. CDR1 and CDR2 from the germline V gene are SGHKS and YYEKEE (reference sequence). CDR3 length: 13 residues. For the CDR3, the DNA is TGTGCCAGCAGCTACAACCCCTCGAACATTCAGTACTTC. Its protein is CASSYNPSNIQYF.

V gene TRBV5-1 combines with J gene TRBJ2-1; the match to TRBD2 covers 10 bases. The length of the CDR3 is 16 residues. V lost 1 base to trimming and J lost 8 bases; unmatched junction nucleotides: 9. Germline CDR1 SGHRS, CDR2 YFSETQ. As DNA, the CDR3 is TGCGCCAGCAGCTTGTCCTCTAGCGGGGGTACCCATGAGCAGTTCTTC. Protein sequence: CASSLSSSGGTHEQFF. Together with reference TRBV5-1 and TRBJ2-1, the CDR3 gives the full variable domain: KAGVTQTPRYLIKTRGQQVTLSCSPISGHRSVSWYQQTPGQGLQFLFEYFSETQRNKGNFPGRFSGRQFSNSRSEMNVSTLELGDSALYLCASSLSSSGGTHEQFFGPGTRLTVL.

The chain couples TRBV7-2 to TRBJ2-3; the match to TRBD2 covers 7 bases. The CDR3 runs 17 residues. CDR1 and CDR2 from the germline V gene are SGHTA and FQGNSA. With 6 bases clipped from V and 3 bases from J, the junction kept 15 bases outside the gene matches. CDR3 residues: CASRLRRASGATDTQYF. CDR3 coding DNA: TGTGCCAGCAGACTCCGGCGGGCTAGCGGTGCAACAGATACGCAGTATTTT.

The chain recombines TRBV3-1 (or the pseudogene TRBV3-2) with TRBJ1-4; possibly TRBD1 for D (5 bases). V lost 0 bases to trimming and J lost 5 bases, with 10 bases between them. The germline gives CDR1 LGHDT, CDR2 YNNKEL (reference sequence). This CDR3 has 15 residues. The CDR3 spells CASSQEPGGNEKLFF. DNA for the CDR3: TGTGCCAGCAGCCAAGAGCCGGGGGGGAATGAAAAACTGTTTTTT.

V and J are TRBV7-9 and TRBJ2-7; either TRBD1 or TRBD2 may fit D (6 bases each). V lost 3 bases, J lost 2 bases, and 11 bases lay in between. Germline V gene sequence: CDR1 SEHNR, CDR2 FQNEAQ (reference sequence). The length of the CDR3 is 14 residues. As DNA, the CDR3 is TGTGCCAGCAGCTTTGATGGGGGGCCCTACGAGCAGTACTTC. Translating gives CASSFDGGPYEQYF.

Comment on this clone: Other DNA sequences within the sample encode an identical CDR3. The rearrangement uses TRBV18 and TRBJ1-2; weak D call: TRBD1 (5 bases). From germline, CDR1 is KGHSH and CDR2 LQKENI. V dropped 0 bases and J dropped 2 bases, with 7 bases sitting between them. The CDR3 has 14 amino acids. CDR3 in amino acids: CASSPPGGNYGYTF. In DNA form, the CDR3 reads TGTGCCAGCTCACCACCTGGGGGGAACTATGGCTACACCTTC.

The rearrangement links TRBV3-1 (or the pseudogene TRBV3-2) to TRBJ2-2, with D possibly matching TRBD1 (5 bases). The length of the CDR3 is 13 residues. The germline V gene encodes CDR1 LGHDT and CDR2 YNNKEL (reference sequence). V was clipped by 6 bases and J by 6 bases, with 11 bases between them. The CDR3 DNA reads as TGTGCCAGCAGTCCAGGGTACGCCGGGGAGCTGTTTTTT. This sequence encodes CASSPGYAGELFF.

The chain is built from TRBV18 and TRBJ2-7, with D hard to call. The CDR3 consists of 13 residues. V shed 1 base and J shed 3 bases, with 7 bases lying between them. Germline values: CDR1 KGHSH, CDR2 LQKENI. The CDR3 DNA follows: TGTGCCAGCTCACCACTGTCCGACTACGAGCAGTACTTC. Its protein product is CASSPLSDYEQYF.

The chain uses TRBV3-1 (or the pseudogene TRBV3-2) and TRBJ1-1; 8 nucleotides agree with TRBD1. V dropped 4 bases and J dropped 2; count of bases not matched to a gene: 6. The CDR3 contains 15 residues. The germline V gene has CDR1 LGHDT and CDR2 YNNKEL (reference sequence). The CDR3 coding sequence is TGTGCCAGCAGCCGACCGGGACAGGTAAACACTGAAGCTTTCTTT. Translation: CASSRPGQVNTEAFF.

The V and J genes are TRBV11-3 and TRBJ2-7; TRBD2 matches 13 bases. The CDR3 is 16 amino acids. Looked up from germline, CDR1 is SGHNT and CDR2 is YENEEA. V gave up 5 bases and J gave up 1 base; unmatched junction bases: 5. This CDR3 reads CASSMGLAGPSYEQYF. In nucleotides, the CDR3 is TGTGCCAGCAGCATGGGACTAGCGGGGCCTTCCTACGAGCAGTACTTC.

This clone came up once. The V gene is TRBV19, the J gene TRBJ2-5, with 9 bases aligning to TRBD2. The V and J ends lost 3 bases and 5 bases, in that order; junction bases with no gene match: 13. The CDR3 is 17 residues long. The germline V gene encodes CDR1 LNHDA and CDR2 SQIVND (reference sequence). CDR3 sequence: CASSILPLREGPETQYF. CDR3 DNA sequence: TGTGCCAGTAGTATTCTCCCCTTGCGGGAGGGCCCTGAGACCCAGTACTTC.

The chain is built from TRBV5-1 and TRBJ2-3, with TRBD1 identical over 7 bases. J was trimmed by 1 base and V by 4 bases; bases with no gene match: 6. From germline, CDR1 is SGHRS and CDR2 YFSETQ. CDR3 length equals 15 residues. CDR3 DNA: TGCGCCAGCAGCCCAGGGGGAACTGGCACAGATACGCAGTATTTT. Translation: CASSPGGTGTDTQYF.

The table lists this clone with a count of one. The chain has TRBV2 and TRBJ1-2, with 7 bases fitting TRBD1. Unmatched junction bases numbered 4, after V lost 5 bases and J lost 4 bases. Germline loops: CDR1 SNHLY, CDR2 FYNNEI. This CDR3 has 13 residues. The CDR3 coding sequence is TGTGCCAGCAGTCTGACAGGGAGCTATGGCTACACCTTC. Amino acid sequence: CASSLTGSYGYTF.

The chain is built from TRBV5-3 and TRBJ2-5; no definite D call. TRBV5-3 is filed as an ORF, its function uncertain. The CDR3 consists of 14 residues. The V end was cut by 0 bases, the J end by 4 bases, with 10 bases between. Written as DNA, the CDR3 is TGTGCCAGAAGCTTGGAACCATGCGCAGAGACCCAGTACTTC. Protein sequence: CARSLEPCAETQYF.

V usage is TRBV7-2 and J usage is TRBJ1-5; 8 bases are shared with TRBD1. CDR3 size: 18 residues. The germline V gene encodes CDR1 SGHTA and CDR2 FQGNSA. V was clipped by 3 bases and J by 1 base; unmatched bases: 11. The CDR3 spells CASSFGGMDRASNQPQHF. DNA for the CDR3: TGTGCCAGCAGCTTTGGGGGAATGGACAGGGCCAGCAATCAGCCCCAGCATTTT.

This chain joins TRBV5-5 and TRBJ1-5, with a weak D call TRBD1 (6 bases). Trimming took 4 bases from V and 1 from J, leaving 12 bases between them. CDR1 and CDR2 (germline): SGHKS, YYEKEE (reference sequence). This CDR3 has 15 amino acids. This CDR3 reads CASSQIGQSNQPQHF. The DNA of the CDR3 is TGTGCCAGCAGCCAAATAGGACAGAGCAATCAGCCCCAGCATTTT.

This clone was seen once. This chain joins TRBV24-1 and TRBJ2-3; D ambiguous. This CDR3 has 16 amino acids. Germline values: CDR1 KGHDR, CDR2 SFDVKD. Trimming shortened V by 4 bases and J by 1 base, and 14 bases separated the two germline ends. CDR3 nucleotide sequence: TGTGCCACCAGTGACCCAGGTCAGACGGGCACAGATACGCAGTATTTT. Translation: CATSDPGQTGTDTQYF.

The rearrangement joins TRBV5-6 to TRBJ1-1; D is unclear. Trimming shortened V by 1 base and J by 4 bases, and 17 bases separated the two germline ends. This CDR3 contains 16 residues. The germline V gene encodes CDR1 SGHDT and CDR2 YYEEEE. CDR3 sequence: CASSLRAPGGATEAFF. The CDR3 DNA is TGTGCCAGCAGCTTGCGGGCCCCGGGAGGCGCCACTGAAGCTTTCTTT. The full variable domain, its missing parts supplied by reference TRBV5-6 and TRBJ1-1, is DAGVTQSPTHLIKTRGQQVTLRCSPKSGHDTVSWYQQALGQGPQFIFQYYEEEERQRGNFPDRFSGHQFPNYSSELNVNALLLGDSALYLCASSLRAPGGATEAFFGQGTRLTVV.

The chain uses TRBV28 and TRBJ1-2; maybe TRBD1 (6 bases). Looked up from germline, CDR1 is MDHEN and CDR2 is SYDVKM. V lost 3 bases and J 7 bases, leaving 15 bases between the germline ends. This CDR3 contains 14 residues. For the CDR3, the DNA is TGTGCCAGCAGTTTTGTCAGGGGCTTGGGTGGCTACACCTTC. It yields the protein CASSFVRGLGGYTF.

This chain uses TRBV2 with TRBJ2-3, with D perhaps TRBD1 or TRBD2 (6 bases each). CDR3 size: 15 residues. Between the trimmed V and J ends, which lost 6 bases and 4 bases, there was a span of 17 bases. Germline V gene lookup returns CDR1 SNHLY and CDR2 FYNNEI. In DNA, the CDR3 is TGTGCCAGCAGGGGGGGCCCGGGGTTGGCAGATACGCAGTATTTT. Its translation is CASRGGPGLADTQYF.

The rearrangement joins TRBV2 to TRBJ2-3, with TRBD1 matching over 9 bases. This CDR3 comprises 16 residues. Losses at the gene ends were 6 bases for V and 3 bases for J; bases not matched to a gene: 10. Per the germline V gene, CDR1 is SNHLY and CDR2 is FYNNEI. The CDR3 DNA reads as TGTGCCAGCAGACCTACCACAGGGGGCTTTACAGATACGCAGTATTTT. Translating it yields CASRPTTGGFTDTQYF.

The chain couples TRBV7-9 to TRBJ1-2; D is ambiguous. V gave up 4 bases and J gave up 0 bases, with 6 bases separating them. The CDR3 is 13 amino acids. Germline values: CDR1 SEHNR, CDR2 FQNEAQ (reference sequence). The CDR3: CASSSNANYGYTF. The CDR3 coding sequence is TGTGCCAGCAGCTCAAACGCTAACTATGGCTACACCTTC.

V is TRBV20-1 and J is TRBJ2-2; D is unclear. Deletions cut 3 bases from V and 0 bases from J, with 20 bases between. The V gene's germline CDR1 is DFQATT and CDR2 SNEGSKA (reference sequence). The CDR3 is made up of 18 amino acids. This CDR3 is CSASLTATGKANTGELFF. In DNA, the CDR3 is TGCAGTGCTAGTTTAACGGCAACCGGAAAGGCGAACACCGGGGAGCTGTTTTTT.

CDR3 region: CSVELPGTGLYGYTF. CDR3 DNA: TGCAGCGTAGAACTCCCCGGGACAGGCCTCTATGGCTACACCTTC. V usage is TRBV29-1 and J usage is TRBJ1-2; 8 bases align to TRBD1. V trimming: 6 bases; J trimming: 4 bases; junction bases outside the gene matches: 13. Germline-derived CDR1 and CDR2 are SQVTM and ANQGSEA. The CDR3 loop spans 15 amino acids.